This TCR beta chain derives from a study of monozygotic twins with inflammatory bowel disease. Findings and caveats of the study: TCRbeta diversity (inverse Simpson) was lower in IBD patients than in healthy co-twins. Researchers were unable to tell different T cell subtypes apart. Versus healthy twins, IBD patients showed fewer clonotypes shared with others, especially with disease activity.

Germline V lookup: CDR1 SGDLS, CDR2 YYNGEE. CDR3 size: 13 residues. As regards this clonotype: Its cognate antigen is unknown.

The template-switching step introduced UMIs that carried a 6-nucleotide sample barcode. After re-calling the 5' RACE reads, TCRdb lists one entry per CDR3 protein, DNA absent. The sample has 350,000 to 550,000 distinct CDR3 sequences, and its top ten clones hold roughly 2.3%. The sequenced sample was blood. This TCR derives from a human donor with ulcerative colitis or Crohn's disease, or a healthy co-twin of an affected twin (not recorded which). V is TRBV9 and J is TRBJ2-5; TCRdb returns TRBD1, unconfirmable since there is no DNA. The CDR3 sequence is CASSAGTAETQYF.